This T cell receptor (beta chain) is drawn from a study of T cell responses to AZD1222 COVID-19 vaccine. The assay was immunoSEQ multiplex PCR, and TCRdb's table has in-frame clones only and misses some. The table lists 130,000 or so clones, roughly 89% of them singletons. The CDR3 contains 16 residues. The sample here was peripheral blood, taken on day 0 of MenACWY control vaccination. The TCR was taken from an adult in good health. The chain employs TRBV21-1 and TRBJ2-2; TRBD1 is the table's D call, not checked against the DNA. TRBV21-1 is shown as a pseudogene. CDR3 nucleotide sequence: TGTGCCAGCAGCCTCCAACCAGGGACGAACACCGGGGAGCTGTTTTTT. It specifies CASSLQPGTNTGELFF.